This T cell receptor (beta chain) was documented in a study of Tregs in tolerant kidney transplant recipients. For the study at large: Related graft donors supplied nonmyeloablative bone marrow transplants, and mixed chimerism was transient. Findings of the study overall: Antigen-driven expansion was suggested because donor-specific Tregs expanded more than all Tregs in tolerant patients. Findings come from small patient numbers and require larger validation.

Trimming removed 5 bases at V and 2 bases at J, with 12 bases between. Germline V gives CDR1 SGHAT, CDR2 FQNNGV. The CDR3 spans 14 residues. A remark on this clone: Its antigen remains unknown.

Sequencing was performed with immunoSEQ multiplex PCR; in TCRdb, only in-frame clones are kept and a portion is missing. The sample has roughly 99,000 clones, more than 85% seen once. The input for sequencing was CD4+ T cells from blood, taken before the transplant. This rearrangement joins TRBV11-2 to TRBJ2-5, with a weak D call TRBD2 (6 bases). This receptor was obtained from a human donor who received a combined kidney and bone marrow transplant. Here the CDR3 DNA reads TGTGCCAGCAGCGTTAGCGGCGGTCAAGAGACCCAGTACTTC. It specifies CASSVSGGQETQYF.